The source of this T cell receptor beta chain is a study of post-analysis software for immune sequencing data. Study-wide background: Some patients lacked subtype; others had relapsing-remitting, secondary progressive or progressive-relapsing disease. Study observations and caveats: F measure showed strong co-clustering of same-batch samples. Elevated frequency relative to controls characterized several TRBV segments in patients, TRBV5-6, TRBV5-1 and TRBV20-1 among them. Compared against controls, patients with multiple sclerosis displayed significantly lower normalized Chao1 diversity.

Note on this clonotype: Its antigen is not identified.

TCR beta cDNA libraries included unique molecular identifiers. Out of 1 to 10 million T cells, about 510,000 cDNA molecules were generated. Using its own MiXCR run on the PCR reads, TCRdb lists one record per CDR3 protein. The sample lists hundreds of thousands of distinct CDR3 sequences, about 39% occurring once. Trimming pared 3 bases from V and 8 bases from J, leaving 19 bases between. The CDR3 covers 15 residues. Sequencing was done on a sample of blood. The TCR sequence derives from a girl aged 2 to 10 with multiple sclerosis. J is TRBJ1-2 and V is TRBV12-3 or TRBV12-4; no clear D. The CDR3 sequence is CASSLGLIGKLGYTF. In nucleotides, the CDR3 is TGTGCCAGCAGTTTGGGGTTGATAGGGAAATTGGGCTACACCTTC.